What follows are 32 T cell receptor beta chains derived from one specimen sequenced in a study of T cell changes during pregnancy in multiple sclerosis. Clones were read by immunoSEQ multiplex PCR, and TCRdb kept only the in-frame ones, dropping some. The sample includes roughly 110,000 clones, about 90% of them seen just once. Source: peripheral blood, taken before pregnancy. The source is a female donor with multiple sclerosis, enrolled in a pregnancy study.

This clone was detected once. CDR3 region: CASSAFSMVSEKLFF. CDR3 bases: TGTGCCAGCAGTGCGTTCTCTATGGTTTCTGAAAAACTGTTTTTT. V is TRBV2 and J is TRBJ1-4, with D uncertain. This CDR3 contains 15 residues. Per the germline V gene, CDR1 is SNHLY and CDR2 is FYNNEI. The V gene lost 4 bases and the J gene lost 7 bases, with 16 bases spanning the gap.

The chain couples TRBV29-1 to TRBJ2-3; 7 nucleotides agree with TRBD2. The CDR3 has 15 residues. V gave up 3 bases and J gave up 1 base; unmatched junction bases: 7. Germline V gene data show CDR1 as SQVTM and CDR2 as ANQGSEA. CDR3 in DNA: TGCAGCGTTGATCCGCGGGAGAAGGGCACAGATACGCAGTATTTT. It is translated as CSVDPREKGTDTQYF.

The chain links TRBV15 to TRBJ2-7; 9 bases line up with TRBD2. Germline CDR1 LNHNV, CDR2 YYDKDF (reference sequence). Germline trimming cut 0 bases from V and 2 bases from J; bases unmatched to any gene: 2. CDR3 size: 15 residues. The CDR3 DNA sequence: TGTGCCACCAGCAGAGACCCTAGCGGGGCCTACGAGCAGTACTTC. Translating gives CATSRDPSGAYEQYF.

The CDR3 DNA reads as TGTGCCAGCGCCACGGGAGCTCTAGGTCCCTACGAGCAGTACTTC. It translates to CASATGALGPYEQYF. The chain is built from TRBV7-6 and TRBJ2-7; possible D gene TRBD2, 6 bases. This CDR3 comprises 15 residues. CDR1 and CDR2 (germline): SGHVS, FNYEAQ. V shed 8 bases and J shed 2 bases, with 19 bases lying between them.

CDR3 residues: CASSLAPSGIGADTQYF. CDR3 nucleotides: TGTGCCAGCAGCTTAGCGCCTAGCGGGATCGGCGCAGATACGCAGTATTTT. V usage is TRBV7-9 and J usage is TRBJ2-3, with 9 nucleotides matching TRBD2. J gave up 4 bases and V 0 bases, and 8 bases lay outside the gene matches. The CDR3 has 17 residues. Germline V lookup: CDR1 SEHNR, CDR2 FQNEAQ (reference sequence).

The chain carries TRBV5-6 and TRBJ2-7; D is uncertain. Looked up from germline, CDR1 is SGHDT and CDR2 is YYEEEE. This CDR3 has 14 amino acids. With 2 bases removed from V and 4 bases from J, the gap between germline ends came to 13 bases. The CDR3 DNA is TGTGCCAGCAGCTTCTCGGGTTTGAGTTACGAGCAGTACTTC. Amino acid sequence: CASSFSGLSYEQYF.

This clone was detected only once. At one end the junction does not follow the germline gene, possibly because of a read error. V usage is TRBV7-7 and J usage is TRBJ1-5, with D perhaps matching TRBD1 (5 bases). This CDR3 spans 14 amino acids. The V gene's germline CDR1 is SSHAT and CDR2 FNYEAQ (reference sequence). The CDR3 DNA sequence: TGTGCTAGCAGCTTCAGGGTAAGCAATCAGCCCCAGCATTTT. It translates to CASSFRVSNQPQHF. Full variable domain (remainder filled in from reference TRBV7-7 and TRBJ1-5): GAGVSQSPRYKVTKRGQDVTLRCDPISSHATLYWYQQALGQGPEFLTYFNYEAQPDKSGLPSDRFSAERPEGSISTLTIQRTEQRDSAMYRCASSFRVSNQPQHFGDGTRLSIL.

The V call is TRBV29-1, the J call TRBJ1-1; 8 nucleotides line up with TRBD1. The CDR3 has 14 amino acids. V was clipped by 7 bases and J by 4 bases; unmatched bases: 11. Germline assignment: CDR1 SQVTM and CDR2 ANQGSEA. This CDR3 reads CSAIGQGVSTEAFF. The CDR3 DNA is TGCAGCGCCATAGGACAGGGAGTATCCACTGAAGCTTTCTTT.

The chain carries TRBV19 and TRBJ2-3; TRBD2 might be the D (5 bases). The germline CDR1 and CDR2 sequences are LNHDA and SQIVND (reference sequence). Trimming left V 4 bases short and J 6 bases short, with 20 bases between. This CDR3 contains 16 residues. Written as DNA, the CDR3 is TGTGCCAGTAGTAAGTTTGAGGGATTGGGTCTCGATACGCAGTATTTT. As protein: CASSKFEGLGLDTQYF.

The CDR3 here is CASSSAAASLNTEAFF. In DNA, the CDR3 is TGCGCCAGCAGCTCGGCGGCGGCCTCTTTGAACACTGAAGCTTTCTTT. This rearrangement joins TRBV5-1 to TRBJ1-1; D is unclear. Germline CDR1 is SGHRS and CDR2 is YFSETQ. This CDR3 has 16 amino acids. The V gene lost 3 bases and the J gene lost 0 bases, with 15 bases spanning the gap.

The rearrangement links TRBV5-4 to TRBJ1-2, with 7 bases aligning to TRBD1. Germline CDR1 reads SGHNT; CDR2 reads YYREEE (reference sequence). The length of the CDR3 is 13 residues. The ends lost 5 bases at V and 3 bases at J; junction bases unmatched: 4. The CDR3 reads CASRPTGDYGYTF. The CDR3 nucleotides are TGTGCCAGCAGGCCAACAGGGGACTATGGCTACACCTTC.

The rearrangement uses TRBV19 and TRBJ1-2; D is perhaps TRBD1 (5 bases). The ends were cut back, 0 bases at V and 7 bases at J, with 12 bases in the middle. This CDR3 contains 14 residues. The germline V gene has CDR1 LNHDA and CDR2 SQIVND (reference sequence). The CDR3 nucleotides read TGTGCCAGTAGTATAGAGCCACAGGTTTCTGGCTACACCTTC. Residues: CASSIEPQVSGYTF.

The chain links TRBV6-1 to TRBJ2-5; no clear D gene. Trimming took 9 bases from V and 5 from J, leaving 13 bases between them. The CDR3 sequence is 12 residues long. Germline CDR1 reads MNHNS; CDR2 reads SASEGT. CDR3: CASADAVETQYF. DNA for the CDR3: TGTGCCAGTGCCGATGCGGTGGAGACCCAGTACTTC.

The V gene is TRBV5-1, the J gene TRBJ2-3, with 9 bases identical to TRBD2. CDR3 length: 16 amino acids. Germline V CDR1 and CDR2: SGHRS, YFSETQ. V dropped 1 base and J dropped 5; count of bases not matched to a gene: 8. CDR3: CASSLSLAGEGDTQYF. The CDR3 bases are TGCGCCAGCAGCTTGTCCTTAGCGGGAGAAGGAGATACGCAGTATTTT.

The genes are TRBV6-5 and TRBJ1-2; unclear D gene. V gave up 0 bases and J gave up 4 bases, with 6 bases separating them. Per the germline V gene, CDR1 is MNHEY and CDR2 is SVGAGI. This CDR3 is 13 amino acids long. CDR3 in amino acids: CASSYSEAYGYTF. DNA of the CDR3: TGTGCCAGCAGTTACTCTGAAGCCTATGGCTACACCTTC.

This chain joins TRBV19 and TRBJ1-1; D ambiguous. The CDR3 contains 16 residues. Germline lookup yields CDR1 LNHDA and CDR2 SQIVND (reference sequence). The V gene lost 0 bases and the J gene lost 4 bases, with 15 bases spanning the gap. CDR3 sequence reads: CASSIDLEGWGTEAFF. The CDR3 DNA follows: TGTGCCAGTAGTATAGATCTGGAGGGTTGGGGCACTGAAGCTTTCTTT.

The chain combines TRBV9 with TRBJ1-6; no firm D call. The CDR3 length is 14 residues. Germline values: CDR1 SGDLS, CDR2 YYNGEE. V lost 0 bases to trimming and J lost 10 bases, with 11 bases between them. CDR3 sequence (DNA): TGTGCCAGCAGCGTAGCTGCACGAGAATCACCCCTCCACTTT. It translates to CASSVAARESPLHF.

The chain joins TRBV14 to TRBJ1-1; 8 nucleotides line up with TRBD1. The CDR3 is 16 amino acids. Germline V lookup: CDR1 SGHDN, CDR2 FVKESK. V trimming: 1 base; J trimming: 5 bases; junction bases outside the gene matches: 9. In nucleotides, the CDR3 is TGTGCCAGCAGCCAAGGGGTCGGGACAGGATGGACTGAAGCTTTCTTT. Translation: CASSQGVGTGWTEAFF.

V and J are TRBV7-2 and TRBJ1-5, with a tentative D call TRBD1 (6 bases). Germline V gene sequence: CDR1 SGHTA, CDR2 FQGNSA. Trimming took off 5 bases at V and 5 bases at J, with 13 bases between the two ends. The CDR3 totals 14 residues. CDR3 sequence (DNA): TGTGCCAGCAGCCTACGACAGGTTGATCAGCCCCAGCATTTT. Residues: CASSLRQVDQPQHF.

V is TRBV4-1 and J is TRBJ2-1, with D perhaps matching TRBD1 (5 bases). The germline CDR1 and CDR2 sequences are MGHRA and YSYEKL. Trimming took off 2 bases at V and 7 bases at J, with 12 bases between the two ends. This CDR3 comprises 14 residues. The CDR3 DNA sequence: TGCGCCAGCAGCCAAACAAACAGGATTAATGAGCAGTTCTTC. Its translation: CASSQTNRINEQFF.

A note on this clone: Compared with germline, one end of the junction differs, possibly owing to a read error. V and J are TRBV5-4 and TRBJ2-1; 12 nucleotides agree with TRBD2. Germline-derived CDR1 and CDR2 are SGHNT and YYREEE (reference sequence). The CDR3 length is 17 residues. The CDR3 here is CAGSSTSGRGIYNEQFF. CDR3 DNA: TGTGCCGGCAGCTCGACTAGCGGGAGAGGAATTTACAATGAGCAGTTCTTC.

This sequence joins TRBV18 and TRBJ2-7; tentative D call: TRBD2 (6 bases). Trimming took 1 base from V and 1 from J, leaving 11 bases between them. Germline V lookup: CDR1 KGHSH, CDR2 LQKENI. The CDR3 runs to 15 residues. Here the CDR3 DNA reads TGTGCCAGCTCACCACTGCCTGCGGGATCCTACGAGCAGTACTTC. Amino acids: CASSPLPAGSYEQYF. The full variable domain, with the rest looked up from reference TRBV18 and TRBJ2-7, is NAGVMQNPRHLVRRRGQEARLRCSPMKGHSHVYWYRQLPEEGLKFMVYLQKENIIDESGMPKERFSAEFPKEGPSILRIQQVVRGDSAAYFCASSPLPAGSYEQYFGPGTRLTVT.

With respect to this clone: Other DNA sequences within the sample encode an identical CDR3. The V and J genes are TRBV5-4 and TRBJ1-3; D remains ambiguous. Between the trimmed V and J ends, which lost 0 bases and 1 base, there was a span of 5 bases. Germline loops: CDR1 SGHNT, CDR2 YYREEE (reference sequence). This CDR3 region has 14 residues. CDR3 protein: CASSLAGSGNTIYF. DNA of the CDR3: TGTGCCAGCAGCTTGGCAGGATCTGGAAACACCATATATTTT.

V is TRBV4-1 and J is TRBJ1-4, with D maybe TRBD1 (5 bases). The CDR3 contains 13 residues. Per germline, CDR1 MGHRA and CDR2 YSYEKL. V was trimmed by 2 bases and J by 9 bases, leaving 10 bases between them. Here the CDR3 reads CASSQPGWKKLFF. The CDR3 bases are TGCGCCAGCAGCCAACCAGGGTGGAAAAAACTGTTTTTT.

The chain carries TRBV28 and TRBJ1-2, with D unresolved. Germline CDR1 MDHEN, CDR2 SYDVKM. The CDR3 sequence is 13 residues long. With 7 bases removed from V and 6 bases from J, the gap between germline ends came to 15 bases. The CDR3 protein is CASMWDTGNGYTF. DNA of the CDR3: TGTGCCAGCATGTGGGATACGGGAAATGGCTACACCTTC.

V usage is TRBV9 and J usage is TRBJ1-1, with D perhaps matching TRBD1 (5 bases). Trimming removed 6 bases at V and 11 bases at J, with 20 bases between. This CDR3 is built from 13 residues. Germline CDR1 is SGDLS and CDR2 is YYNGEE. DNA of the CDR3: TGTGCCAGCAACCCCGGGGGGGGAACGGTGGCTTTCTTT. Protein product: CASNPGGGTVAFF.

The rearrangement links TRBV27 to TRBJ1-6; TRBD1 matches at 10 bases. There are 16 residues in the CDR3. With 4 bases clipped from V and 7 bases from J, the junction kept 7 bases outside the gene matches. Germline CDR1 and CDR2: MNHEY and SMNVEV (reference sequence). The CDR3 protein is CASSSHRQGANSPLHF. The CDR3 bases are TGTGCCAGCAGTTCGCATCGACAGGGGGCGAATTCACCCCTCCACTTT.

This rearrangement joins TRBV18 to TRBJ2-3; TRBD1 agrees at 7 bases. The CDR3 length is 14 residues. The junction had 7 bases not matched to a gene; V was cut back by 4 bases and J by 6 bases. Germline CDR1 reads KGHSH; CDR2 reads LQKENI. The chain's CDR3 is CASSRTGPRDTQYF. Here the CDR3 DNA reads TGTGCCAGCTCACGGACAGGACCTAGGGATACGCAGTATTTT. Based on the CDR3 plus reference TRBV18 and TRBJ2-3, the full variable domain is NAGVMQNPRHLVRRRGQEARLRCSPMKGHSHVYWYRQLPEEGLKFMVYLQKENIIDESGMPKERFSAEFPKEGPSILRIQQVVRGDSAAYFCASSRTGPRDTQYFGPGTRLTVL.

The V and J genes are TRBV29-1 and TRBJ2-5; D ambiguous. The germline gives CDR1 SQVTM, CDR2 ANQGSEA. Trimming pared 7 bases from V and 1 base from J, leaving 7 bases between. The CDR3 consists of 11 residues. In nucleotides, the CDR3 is TGCAGCGCGAGTATCCAAGAGACCCAGTACTTC. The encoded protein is CSASIQETQYF.

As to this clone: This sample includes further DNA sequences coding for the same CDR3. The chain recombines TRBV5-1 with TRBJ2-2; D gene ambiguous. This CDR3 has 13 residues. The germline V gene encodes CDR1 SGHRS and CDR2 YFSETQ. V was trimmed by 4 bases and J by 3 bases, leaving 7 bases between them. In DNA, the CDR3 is TGCGCCAGCAGCCCCACTGACACCGGGGAGCTGTTTTTT. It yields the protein CASSPTDTGELFF.

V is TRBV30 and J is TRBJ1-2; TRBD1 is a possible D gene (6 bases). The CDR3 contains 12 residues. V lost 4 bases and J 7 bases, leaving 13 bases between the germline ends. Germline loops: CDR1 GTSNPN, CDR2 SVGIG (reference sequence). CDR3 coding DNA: TGTGCCTGGAATTACAGGGCGGGTGGCTACACCTTC. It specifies CAWNYRAGGYTF.

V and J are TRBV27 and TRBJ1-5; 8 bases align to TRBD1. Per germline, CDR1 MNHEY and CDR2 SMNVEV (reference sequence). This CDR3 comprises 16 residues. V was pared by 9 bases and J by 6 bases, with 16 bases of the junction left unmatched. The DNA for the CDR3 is TGTGCCAGTCCCTGGGGGGGGGACAGGCTTGGTCAGCCCCAGCATTTT. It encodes CASPWGGDRLGQPQHF.